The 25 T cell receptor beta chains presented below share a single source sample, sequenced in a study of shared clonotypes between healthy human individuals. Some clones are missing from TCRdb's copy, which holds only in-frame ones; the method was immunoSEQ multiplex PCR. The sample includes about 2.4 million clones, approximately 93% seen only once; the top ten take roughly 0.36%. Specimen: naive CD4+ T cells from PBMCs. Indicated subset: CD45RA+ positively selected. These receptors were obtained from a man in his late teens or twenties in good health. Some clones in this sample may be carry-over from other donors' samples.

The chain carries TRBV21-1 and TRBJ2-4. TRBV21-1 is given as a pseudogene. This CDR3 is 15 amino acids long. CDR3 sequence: CASSGRYLAKNIQYF. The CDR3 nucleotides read TGTGCCAGCAGTGGCCGGTACCTAGCCAAAAACATTCAGTACTTC.

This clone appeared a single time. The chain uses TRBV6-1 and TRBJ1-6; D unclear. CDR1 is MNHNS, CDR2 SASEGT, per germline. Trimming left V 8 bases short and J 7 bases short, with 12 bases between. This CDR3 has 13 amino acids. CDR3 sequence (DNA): TGTGCCAGCGGGGAACGGTTGAATTCACCCCTCCACTTT. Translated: CASGERLNSPLHF.

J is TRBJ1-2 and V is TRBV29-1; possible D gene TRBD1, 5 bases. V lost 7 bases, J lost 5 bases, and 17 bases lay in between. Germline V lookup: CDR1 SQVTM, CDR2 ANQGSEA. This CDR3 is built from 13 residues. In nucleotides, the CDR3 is TGCAGCGCCGTGGGGGGTAATAGGTATGGCTACACCTTC. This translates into CSAVGGNRYGYTF.

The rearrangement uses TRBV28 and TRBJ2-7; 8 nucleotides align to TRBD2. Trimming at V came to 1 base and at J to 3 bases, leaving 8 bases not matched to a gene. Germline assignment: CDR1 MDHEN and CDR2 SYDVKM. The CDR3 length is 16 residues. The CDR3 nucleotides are TGTGCCAGCAGTTTATCTCCTTGGCGGGAGGACTACGAGCAGTACTTC. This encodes CASSLSPWREDYEQYF.

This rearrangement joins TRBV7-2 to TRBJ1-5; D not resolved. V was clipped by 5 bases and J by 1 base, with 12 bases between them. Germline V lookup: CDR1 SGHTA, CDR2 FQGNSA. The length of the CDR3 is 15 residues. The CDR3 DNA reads TGTGCCAGCAGCCCAGTCGTTGTGAGCAATCAGCCCCAGCATTTT. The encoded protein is CASSPVVVSNQPQHF.

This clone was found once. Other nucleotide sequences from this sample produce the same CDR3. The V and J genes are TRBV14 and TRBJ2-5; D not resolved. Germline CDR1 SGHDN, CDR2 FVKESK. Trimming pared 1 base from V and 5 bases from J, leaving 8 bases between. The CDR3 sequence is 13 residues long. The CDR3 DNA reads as TGTGCCAGCAGCCAAGGTCTGGGTGAGACCCAGTACTTC. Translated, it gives CASSQGLGETQYF.

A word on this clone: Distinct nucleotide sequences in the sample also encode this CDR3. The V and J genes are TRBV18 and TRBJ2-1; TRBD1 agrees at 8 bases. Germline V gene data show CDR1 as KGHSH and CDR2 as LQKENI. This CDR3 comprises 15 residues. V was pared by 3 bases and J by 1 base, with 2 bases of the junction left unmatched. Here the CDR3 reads CASSPTGGSYNEQFF. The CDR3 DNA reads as TGTGCCAGCTCACCCACAGGGGGTTCCTACAATGAGCAGTTCTTC.

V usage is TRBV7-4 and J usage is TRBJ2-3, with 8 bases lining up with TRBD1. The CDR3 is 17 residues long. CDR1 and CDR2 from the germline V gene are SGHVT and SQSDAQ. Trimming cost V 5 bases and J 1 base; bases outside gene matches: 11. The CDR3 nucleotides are TGTGCCAGCAGCCTCGACCGGGACAGGTCCCGCACAGATACGCAGTATTTT. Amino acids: CASSLDRDRSRTDTQYF.

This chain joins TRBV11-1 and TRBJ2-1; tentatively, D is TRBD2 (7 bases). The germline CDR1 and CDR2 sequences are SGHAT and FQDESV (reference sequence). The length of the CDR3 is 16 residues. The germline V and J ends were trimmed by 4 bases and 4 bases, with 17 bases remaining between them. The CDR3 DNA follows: TGTGCCAGCAGCTCCCCGGGGGGCGACACTTACAATGAGCAGTTCTTC. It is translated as CASSSPGGDTYNEQFF.

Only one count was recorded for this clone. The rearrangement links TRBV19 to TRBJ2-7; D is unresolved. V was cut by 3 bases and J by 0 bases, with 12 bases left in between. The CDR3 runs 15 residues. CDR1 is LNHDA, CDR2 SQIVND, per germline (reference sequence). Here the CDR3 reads CASSIRRQSSYEQYF. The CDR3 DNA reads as TGTGCCAGTAGTATTCGCAGGCAAAGCTCCTACGAGCAGTACTTC.

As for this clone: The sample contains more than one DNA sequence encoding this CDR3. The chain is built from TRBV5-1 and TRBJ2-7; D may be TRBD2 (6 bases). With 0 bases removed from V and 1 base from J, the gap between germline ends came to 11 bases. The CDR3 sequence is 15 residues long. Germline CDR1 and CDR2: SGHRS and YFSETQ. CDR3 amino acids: CASSLDGRGSYEQYF. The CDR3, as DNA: TGCGCCAGCAGCTTGGACGGGAGAGGGTCCTACGAGCAGTACTTC.

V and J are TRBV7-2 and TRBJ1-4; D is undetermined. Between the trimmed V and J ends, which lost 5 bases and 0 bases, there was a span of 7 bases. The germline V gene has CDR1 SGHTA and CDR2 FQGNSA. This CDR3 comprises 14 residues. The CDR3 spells CASSRTSTNEKLFF. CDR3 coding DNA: TGTGCCAGCAGCAGGACGTCAACTAATGAAAAACTGTTTTTT.

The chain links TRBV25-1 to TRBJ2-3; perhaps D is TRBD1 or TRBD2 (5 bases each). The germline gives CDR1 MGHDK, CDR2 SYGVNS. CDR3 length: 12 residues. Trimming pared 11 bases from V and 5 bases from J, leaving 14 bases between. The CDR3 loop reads CAGATGGDTQYF. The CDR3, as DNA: TGTGCCGGAGCCACTGGGGGAGATACGCAGTATTTT. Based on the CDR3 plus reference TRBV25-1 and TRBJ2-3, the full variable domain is EADIYQTPRYLVIGTGKKITLECSQTMGHDKMYWYQQDPGMELHLIHYSYGVNSTEKGDLSSESTVSRIRTEHFPLTLESARPSHTSQYLCAGATGGDTQYFGPGTRLTVL.

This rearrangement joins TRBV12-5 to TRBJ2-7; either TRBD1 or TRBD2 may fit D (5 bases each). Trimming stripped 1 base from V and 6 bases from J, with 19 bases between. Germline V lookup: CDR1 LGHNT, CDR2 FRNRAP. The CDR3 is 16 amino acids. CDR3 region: CASGLGQGTDGSEQYF. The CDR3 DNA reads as TGTGCTAGTGGTTTGGGCCAGGGTACCGATGGGAGCGAGCAGTACTTC.

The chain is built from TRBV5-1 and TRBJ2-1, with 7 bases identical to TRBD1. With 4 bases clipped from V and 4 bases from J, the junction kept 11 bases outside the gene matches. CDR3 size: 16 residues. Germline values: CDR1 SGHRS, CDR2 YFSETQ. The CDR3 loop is CASSGRDSLPYNEQFF. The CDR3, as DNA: TGCGCCAGCAGCGGAAGGGACAGTCTTCCGTACAATGAGCAGTTCTTC.

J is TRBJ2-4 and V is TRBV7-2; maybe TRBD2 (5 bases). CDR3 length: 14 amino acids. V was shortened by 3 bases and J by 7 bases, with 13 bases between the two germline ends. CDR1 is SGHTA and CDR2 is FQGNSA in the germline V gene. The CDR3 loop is CASSLGGLANIQYF. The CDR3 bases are TGTGCCAGCAGCTTGGGTGGGCTAGCTAACATTCAGTACTTC. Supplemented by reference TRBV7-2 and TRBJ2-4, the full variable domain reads GAGVSQSPSNKVTEKGKDVELRCDPISGHTALYWYRQSLGQGLEFLIYFQGNSAPDKSGLPSDRFSAERTGGSVSTLTIQRTQQEDSAVYLCASSLGGLANIQYFGAGTRLSVL.

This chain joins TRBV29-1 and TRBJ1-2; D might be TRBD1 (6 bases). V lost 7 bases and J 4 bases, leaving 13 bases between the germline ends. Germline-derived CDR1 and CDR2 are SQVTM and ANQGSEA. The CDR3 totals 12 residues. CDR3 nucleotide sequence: TGCAGCGCGTCAGGGGCGTCCTATGGCTACACCTTC. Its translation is CSASGASYGYTF. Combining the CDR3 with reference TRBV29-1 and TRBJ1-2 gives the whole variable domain SAVISQKPSRDICQRGTSLTIQCQVDSQVTMMFWYRQQPGQSLTLIATANQGSEATYESGFVIDKFPISRPNLTFSTLTVSNMSPEDSSIYLCSASGASYGYTFGSGTRLTVV.

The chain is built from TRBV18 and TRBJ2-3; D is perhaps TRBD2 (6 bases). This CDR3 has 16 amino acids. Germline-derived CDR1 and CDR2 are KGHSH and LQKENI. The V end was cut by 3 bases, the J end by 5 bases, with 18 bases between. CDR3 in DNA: TGTGCCAGCTCACCGCGTGGAGGGAGTCCTGGAGATACGCAGTATTTT. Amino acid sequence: CASSPRGGSPGDTQYF.

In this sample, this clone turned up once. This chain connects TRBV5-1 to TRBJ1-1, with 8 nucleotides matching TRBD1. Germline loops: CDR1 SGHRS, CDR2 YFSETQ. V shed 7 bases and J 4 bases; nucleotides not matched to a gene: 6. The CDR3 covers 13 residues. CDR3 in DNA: TGCGCCAGCCAAGACAGGGGCGGCACTGAAGCTTTCTTT. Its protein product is CASQDRGGTEAFF.

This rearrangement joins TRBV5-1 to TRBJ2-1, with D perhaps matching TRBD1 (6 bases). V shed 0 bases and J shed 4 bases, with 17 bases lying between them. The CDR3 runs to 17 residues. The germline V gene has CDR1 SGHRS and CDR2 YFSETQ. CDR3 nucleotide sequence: TGCGCCAGCAGCTTGGGAAAAGCCCGGGACATGTACAATGAGCAGTTCTTC. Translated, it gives CASSLGKARDMYNEQFF.

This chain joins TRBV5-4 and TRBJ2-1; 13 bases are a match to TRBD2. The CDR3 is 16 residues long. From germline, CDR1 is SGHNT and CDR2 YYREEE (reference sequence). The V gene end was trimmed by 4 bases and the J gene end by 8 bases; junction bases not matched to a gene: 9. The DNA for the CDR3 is TGTGCCAGCAGCCAATCAGGACTAGCGGGAGTGGATGAGCAGTTCTTC. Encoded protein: CASSQSGLAGVDEQFF. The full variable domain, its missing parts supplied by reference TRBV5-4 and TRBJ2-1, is ETGVTQSPTHLIKTRGQQVTLRCSSQSGHNTVSWYQQALGQGPQFIFQYYREEENGRGNFPPRFSGLQFPNYSSELNVNALELDDSALYLCASSQSGLAGVDEQFFGPGTRLTVL.

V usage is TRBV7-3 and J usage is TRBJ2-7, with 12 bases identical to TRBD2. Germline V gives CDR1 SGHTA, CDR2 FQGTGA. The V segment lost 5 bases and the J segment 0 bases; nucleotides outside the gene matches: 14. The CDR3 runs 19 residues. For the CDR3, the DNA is TGTGCCAGCAGCGCCTCACTAGCGGGAGGCCCCAGCTCCTCCTACGAGCAGTACTTC. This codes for CASSASLAGGPSSSYEQYF. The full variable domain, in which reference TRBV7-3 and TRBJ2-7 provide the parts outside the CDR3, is GAGVSQTPSNKVTEKGKYVELRCDPISGHTALYWYRQSLGQGPEFLIYFQGTGAADDSGLPNDRFFAVRPEGSVSTLKIQRTERGDSAVYLCASSASLAGGPSSSYEQYFGPGTRLTVT.

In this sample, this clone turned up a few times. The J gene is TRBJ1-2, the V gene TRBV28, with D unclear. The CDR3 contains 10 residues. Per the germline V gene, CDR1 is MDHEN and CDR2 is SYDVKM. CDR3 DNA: TGTGCGGTATATATCAATGGCTACACCTTC. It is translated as CAVYINGYTF.

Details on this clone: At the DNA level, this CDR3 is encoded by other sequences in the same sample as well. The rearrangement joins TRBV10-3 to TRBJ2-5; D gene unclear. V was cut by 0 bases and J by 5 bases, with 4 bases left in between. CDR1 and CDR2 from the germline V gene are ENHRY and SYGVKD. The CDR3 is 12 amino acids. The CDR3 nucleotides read TGTGCCATCAGTGAGTCCAGGGAGACCCAGTACTTC. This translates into CAISESRETQYF.

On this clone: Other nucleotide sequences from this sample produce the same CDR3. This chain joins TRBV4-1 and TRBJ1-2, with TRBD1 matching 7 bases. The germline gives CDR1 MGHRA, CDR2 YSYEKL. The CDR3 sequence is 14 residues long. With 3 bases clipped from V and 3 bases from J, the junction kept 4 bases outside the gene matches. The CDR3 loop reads CASSQRTGDYGYTF. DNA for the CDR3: TGCGCCAGCAGCCAGAGAACAGGGGACTATGGCTACACCTTC.